Reported below is one T cell receptor beta chain. This clone is a singleton in its sample. Its antigen target is currently unknown. No qualities accompany the bases; no much larger clone lies one base away. The data are from a study of blood T cell repertoires in COVID-19 (dated by TCRdb to the early 2020s). Notes on the research overall: Samples from collaborators originated in the United States, Italy and Spain and spanned both the acute and convalescent phases of COVID-19. The material from the prospective study consisted of cDNA or gDNA derived from T cells, B-cell-depleted T cells, or PBMCs. Where available, HLA class I and class II types were taken from metadata supplied by the sample provider and were not determined by assay-based typing. The repertoires were made available in a free public database intended to serve as a resource for research on the immune response to SARS-CoV-2. Subjects who had been exposed to COVID-19, were actively infected with it, or had recovered from it provided the deeply sampled blood TCRbeta repertoires that made up the dataset. The samples were drawn from two sources: the first 160 participants of the ongoing ImmuneRACE study, and some 1,300 subjects contributed by 6 global collaborators. The sample metadata nearly always contained a de-identified subject ID, COVID-19 status, age in years and sex. Overall study results and their limits: The quantity of clinical and demographic metadata differed by source and by participant and was supplied without curation.

Whole blood was collected in K2EDTA tubes by collaborating institutions according to the institutions' own protocols. For TCRbeta analysis, collaborators shipped samples in one of three forms: frozen whole blood, isolated PBMCs, or DNA extracted from either of those sample types. The germline V gene encodes CDR1 GTSNPN and CDR2 SVGIG (reference sequence). Trimming removed 3 bases from V and 7 bases from J, leaving 11 bases between the germline ends. The CDR3 measures 12 amino acids from cysteine to phenylalanine. Only the CDR3 part of the read is kept: 36 bases, read in frame from the first base. TCRbeta CDR3 regions were amplified from genomic DNA by means of the immunoSEQ Assay, a bias-controlled multiplex PCR. Per the original workflow: The number of nucleated cells in each sample was estimated by amplification of reference gene primers within the assay. Sequence reads were collapsed and filtered to measure the absolute abundance of every unique TCRbeta CDR3 rearrangement. Productive Simpson clonality was computed per sample as the square root of Simpson's diversity index over productive rearrangements. TCRdb retrieved this table from immuneACCESS and kept in-frame rearrangements only. Not all clones are present; in checked studies, unresolved V genes account for under half, and no reason is known for the remainder. That table furnishes V, J and clone size, whereas the DNA furnished D and trimming. The sample has 300,000 to 400,000 clones on record, around 84% of them singletons. The ten largest make up about 3% of the sample.

The sequence came from a human donor in a cohort sampled during active COVID-19. This chain joins TRBV30 to TRBJ2-3; a tentative D call is TRBD2 (7 bases match). Sequenced input: peripheral blood. The CDR3 corresponds to CAWRGGPHTQYF. At the DNA level, the sequence is TGTGCCTGGAGGGGGGGGCCACATACGCAGTATTTT.